This T cell receptor beta chain was sequenced in a study of T-cell memory formation after mild COVID-19 (dated by TCRdb to the early 2020s). Study-level background: TCR sequence clusters from the two donors were found to be largely donor specific. Longitudinal TCRalpha and TCRbeta repertoire sequencing tracked T-cell clones expanding and contracting after mild COVID-19 in a couple of donors. Two young, previously healthy adult volunteers made up the cohort, one male and one female.

Ficoll-Paque density gradient centrifugation was the method used to isolate PBMCs. The CDR3 numbers 14 residues from cysteine through phenylalanine. CDR3 DNA is the only sequence kept; it has 42 bases, read in frame from the first base. Looking up the germline V gene (reference sequence) yields CDR1 DFQATT and CDR2 SNEGSKA. Compared with germline, V lacks 3 bases and J lacks 6 bases; bases without a gene match: 4. Overall study results and their limits: Contracting CD4+ clones were found mainly in CM and EM memory subsets, while CD8+ clones were enriched in EMRA. Some responding clones were detected in pre-infection memory, which suggested that pre-existing cross-reactive memory T cells had joined the SARS-CoV-2 response. Whether the second-wave clones peaking on day 37 were SARS-CoV-2 specific was not confirmed. Only a couple of mild cases were covered in the study, and larger cohorts including severe cases with pre-infection samples were considered necessary. Clones contracting from day 15 to 85 had balanced CD4/CD8 phenotypes, while a second wave expanding from day 15 to 37 was biased towards CD4+.

This clonotype was found a few times. This receptor's antigen is unknown. No quality values exist for individual bases; no much larger clone is one base distant. The data were produced on an Illumina NovaSeq 6000. Using 5'RACE with constant-segment primers, TCRalpha and TCRbeta cDNA libraries were constructed, with sample barcodes and unique molecular identifiers added in the process. RNA was extracted from every sample with Trizol reagent. The libraries were amplified in two PCR steps, and the second step added a second sample barcode and Illumina TruSeq adapters. Sequencing of libraries was performed on an Illumina NovaSeq with 2 x 150 bp paired-end reads. In the paper's pipeline: Reads were demultiplexed and collapsed into UMI-guided consensus sequences with migec v1.2.7. Using mixcr v2.1.11, UMI consensuses were aligned to TRA and TRB V and J templates and then assembled into clonotypes. A clonotype was counted as expanded or contracted only when both edgeR and NoisET called the clonotype significant, with the noise models trained on biological replicates. For edgeR calls, a false discovery rate-adjusted p below 0.01 and a log2 fold-change threshold of 1 were applied. As an exploratory analysis of dynamics, max-normalized trajectories of the 1000 most abundant clonotypes were examined by PCA with hierarchical clustering. The CD4 or CD8 phenotype of responding clones was assigned using the separately sequenced CD4+ and CD8+ repertoires. The public reads were reprocessed in TCRdb via fastp at Q25 and MiXCR, keeping in-frame beta chains. Every entry covers one CDR3 protein and lists the most common genes and DNA from its rows. The authors' filters were not applied to this entry. The sample includes about half a million distinct CDR3 sequences, with 15% to 20% observed a single time. The top ten constitute about 12% of the sample.

The clonotype comes from an adult woman who had mild COVID-19 (a few samples of this study predate the infection). The sample titles of this study are shuffled in the database, so cell type and time point are left out; the donor was told from shared clones. Sequencing input: PBMCs or a T cell subset sorted from them (not recorded which). The V gene is TRBV20-1 and the J gene is TRBJ1-6; TRBD1 agrees with 8 junctional bases. The CDR3 sequence is CSASRDRGNSPLHF. The nucleotide sequence reads as follows: TGCAGTGCTAGCCGAGACAGGGGTAATTCACCCCTCCACTTT.